Presented here are 20 T cell receptor beta chains from one specimen sequenced in a study of CD8 T cells in Susac syndrome. With random hexamers, reverse transcription was performed on roughly 0.45 to 1 ug of RNA. TCRdb re-called the immunoSEQ multiplex PCR reads through MiXCR, storing one row per CDR3 protein. The sample has around 100,000 distinct CDR3 sequences; around 95% are singletons. The sample taken for sequencing was CD8+ T cells from PBMCs. These receptors came from a human donor with Susac syndrome.

The V gene is TRBV6-5, the J gene TRBJ2-5; weak D call: TRBD1 (5 bases). The CDR3 spans 13 residues. V shed 4 bases and J shed 5 bases, with 11 bases lying between them. Looked up from germline, CDR1 is MNHEY and CDR2 is SVGAGI. The CDR3, as DNA: TGTGCCAGCAGTTCTCAGGGTACCGAGACCCAGTACTTC. Translation: CASSSQGTETQYF.

The chain couples TRBV28 to TRBJ2-1; D possibly corresponds to TRBD2 (5 bases). The germline V gene has CDR1 MDHEN and CDR2 SYDVKM. V gave up 5 bases and J gave up 4 bases, with 12 bases separating them. The CDR3 runs 14 residues. For the CDR3, the DNA is TGTGCCAGCAGTATAGGACCGGGGTACAATGAGCAGTTCTTC. Translation: CASSIGPGYNEQFF.

The V and J genes are TRBV14 and TRBJ2-3; D gene ambiguous. This CDR3 spans 14 amino acids. Trimming pared 5 bases from V and 3 bases from J, leaving 12 bases between. CDR1 is SGHDN and CDR2 is FVKESK in the germline V gene. The DNA for the CDR3 is TGTGCCAGCAGCGATAAGTCAGCGACAGATACGCAGTATTTT. The encoded protein is CASSDKSATDTQYF.

The chain uses TRBV20-1 and TRBJ1-1; 9 bases line up with TRBD1. The CDR3 loop spans 13 amino acids. Germline CDR1 reads DFQATT; CDR2 reads SNEGSKA (reference sequence). V dropped 6 bases and J dropped 3; count of bases not matched to a gene: 5. CDR3 nucleotides: TGCAGTGCCGCGGGACAGGGCGACACTGAAGCTTTCTTT. It encodes CSAAGQGDTEAFF.

This chain links TRBV11-2 with TRBJ1-4; D might be TRBD1 (6 bases). The germline V gene has CDR1 SGHAT and CDR2 FQNNGV. This CDR3 has 16 amino acids. The V end was cut by 4 bases, the J end by 6 bases, with 18 bases between. This chain's CDR3 is CASSSGQTLRHEKLFF. DNA of the CDR3: TGTGCCAGCAGCTCAGGACAGACGCTACGACATGAAAAACTGTTTTTT.

This chain links TRBV7-9 with TRBJ2-2; either TRBD1 or TRBD2 may supply D (5 bases each). Germline V gives CDR1 SEHNR, CDR2 FQNEAQ (reference sequence). The CDR3 totals 15 residues. Trimming took 5 bases from V and 0 from J, leaving 10 bases between them. The DNA of the CDR3 is TGTGCCAGCAGCAAGGGACGAACGAACACCGGGGAGCTGTTTTTT. This codes for CASSKGRTNTGELFF.

The rearrangement links TRBV29-1 to TRBJ2-3, with 10 bases that match TRBD1. J lost 2 bases, V lost 7 bases, and 12 bases had no gene match. CDR1 is SQVTM and CDR2 is ANQGSEA in the germline V gene. CDR3 length equals 16 residues. As DNA, the CDR3 is TGCAGCGCCCCGGGTCTGGGACAGGGGAACACAGATACGCAGTATTTT. It encodes CSAPGLGQGNTDTQYF.

The chain uses TRBV9 and TRBJ2-4, with D tentatively TRBD2 (7 bases). V was shortened by 2 bases and J by 1 base, with 10 bases between the two germline ends. Germline CDR1 is SGDLS and CDR2 is YYNGEE. The CDR3 runs to 15 residues. This CDR3 is CASSVGGLAKNIQYF. CDR3 DNA sequence: TGTGCCAGCAGCGTCGGGGGGCTGGCCAAAAACATTCAGTACTTC.

The chain is built from TRBV11-2 and TRBJ2-7, with unresolved D. The CDR3 sequence is 13 residues long. Trimming removed 5 bases from V and 1 base from J, with 9 bases in between. CDR1 is SGHAT and CDR2 is FQNNGV in the germline V gene. The CDR3 sequence is CASSPVRSYEQYF. The CDR3 region has the DNA TGTGCCAGCAGCCCTGTTCGATCCTACGAGCAGTACTTC.

The V gene is TRBV28, the J gene TRBJ2-3; no firm D call. CDR1 and CDR2 (germline): MDHEN, SYDVKM. Deletions cut 5 bases from V and 0 bases from J, with 15 bases between. The CDR3 sequence is 16 residues long. CDR3 sequence reads: CASSPPWLPSTDTQYF. In DNA form, the CDR3 reads TGTGCCAGCAGTCCTCCATGGCTTCCTAGCACAGATACGCAGTATTTT.

The chain couples TRBV27 to TRBJ2-3; possibly TRBD1 for D (6 bases). Germline CDR1 MNHEY, CDR2 SMNVEV (reference sequence). The V gene lost 3 bases and the J gene lost 7 bases, with 8 bases spanning the gap. The CDR3 runs 12 residues. In DNA, the CDR3 is TGTGCCAGCAGTTTCACAGGGCATACGCAGTATTTT. Its translation: CASSFTGHTQYF.

The chain links TRBV9 to TRBJ2-1; possibly TRBD1 for D (5 bases). This CDR3 has 15 amino acids. The V end was cut by 4 bases, the J end by 0 bases, with 11 bases between. Germline CDR1 SGDLS, CDR2 YYNGEE. The CDR3 sequence is CASSIQVNSYNEQFF. CDR3 nucleotides: TGTGCCAGCAGCATACAGGTTAACTCCTACAATGAGCAGTTCTTC.

The V and J genes are TRBV11-2 and TRBJ2-3; TRBD2 matches 9 bases. Germline V gene data show CDR1 as SGHAT and CDR2 as FQNNGV. The CDR3 is 19 residues long. J gave up 1 base and V 6 bases, and 17 bases lay outside the gene matches. The CDR3 protein is CASSSPWREGRSRTDTQYF. Written as DNA, the CDR3 is TGTGCCAGCAGTTCTCCCTGGCGGGAGGGCCGAAGTCGCACAGATACGCAGTATTTT.

The chain recombines TRBV20-1 with TRBJ2-1; the D gene could be TRBD1 or TRBD2 (5 bases each). The CDR3 contains 12 residues. Germline values: CDR1 DFQATT, CDR2 SNEGSKA (reference sequence). V gave up 1 base and J gave up 7 bases, with 8 bases separating them. The CDR3 protein is CSARVEGNEQFF. The CDR3 nucleotides read TGCAGTGCTAGAGTAGAGGGGAATGAGCAGTTCTTC.

V gene TRBV2 combines with J gene TRBJ2-1; possible D gene TRBD2, 6 bases. Germline assignment: CDR1 SNHLY and CDR2 FYNNEI. CDR3 length: 13 residues. Between the trimmed V and J ends, which lost 7 bases and 2 bases, there was a span of 9 bases. The CDR3 loop reads CASTGGAYNEQFF. The DNA for the CDR3 is TGTGCCAGCACCGGCGGGGCCTACAATGAGCAGTTCTTC.

The chain is built from TRBV18 and TRBJ2-7; D possibly corresponds to TRBD1 (7 bases). The germline V gene has CDR1 KGHSH and CDR2 LQKENI. V dropped 0 bases and J dropped 4 bases, with 16 bases sitting between them. The CDR3 totals 16 residues. CDR3 residues: CASSPPWTGLHYEQYF. For the CDR3, the DNA is TGTGCCAGCTCACCACCTTGGACAGGACTACATTACGAGCAGTACTTC.

The chain combines TRBV5-1 with TRBJ1-5; weak D call: TRBD1 (6 bases). This CDR3 contains 15 residues. Germline loops: CDR1 SGHRS, CDR2 YFSETQ. The ends were cut back, 1 base at V and 5 bases at J, with 13 bases in the middle. The CDR3 sequence is CASSLSGAVDQPQHF. In nucleotides, the CDR3 is TGCGCCAGCAGCTTGTCGGGGGCGGTGGATCAGCCCCAGCATTTT.

The chain joins TRBV28 to TRBJ2-7, with 7 bases aligning to TRBD2. Germline V gene sequence: CDR1 MDHEN, CDR2 SYDVKM. Unmatched junction bases numbered 4, after V lost 8 bases and J lost 3 bases. CDR3 length: 12 residues. CDR3 sequence: CASGRELYEQYF. The CDR3 DNA follows: TGTGCCAGCGGGCGGGAGCTCTACGAGCAGTACTTC. Using reference TRBV28 and TRBJ2-7 for the parts outside the CDR3, the full variable domain is DVKVTQSSRYLVKRTGEKVFLECVQDMDHENMFWYRQDPGLGLRLIYFSYDVKMKEKGDIPEGYSVSREKKERFSLILESASTNQTSMYLCASGRELYEQYFGPGTRLTVT.

This sequence joins TRBV29-1 and TRBJ1-1; D might be TRBD1 (5 bases). The CDR3 sequence is 12 residues long. Germline-derived CDR1 and CDR2 are SQVTM and ANQGSEA. The DNA of the CDR3 is TGCAGTGGGGGGTTAACAAGGGCCGGCGCTTTCTTT. Its translation is CSGGLTRAGAFF.

The chain employs TRBV11-2 and TRBJ2-1; 9 bases are shared with TRBD1. This CDR3 has 16 amino acids. Germline V gene lookup returns CDR1 SGHAT and CDR2 FQNNGV. Trimming at V came to 0 bases and at J to 8 bases, leaving 8 bases not matched to a gene. The chain's CDR3 is CASSLEPPDRGYEQFF. CDR3 DNA: TGTGCCAGCAGCTTAGAGCCCCCGGACAGGGGCTATGAGCAGTTCTTC.